The sequence of this TCR beta chain was determined in a study of blood T cell repertoires in COVID-19. Study background: The United States, Italy and Spain provided the acute and convalescent COVID-19 samples.

From germline, CDR1 is MNHNY and CDR2 SVGAGI (reference sequence). V lost 0 bases and J 7 bases, leaving 6 bases between the germline ends. The CDR3 has 13 residues. As handled by the study authors: The assay estimated nucleated cells by amplifying reference gene primers. Some clones are missing from TCRdb's copy, which holds only in-frame ones; the method was immunoSEQ multiplex PCR. The DNA gave D and trimming, while V, J and clone size come from that table. The sample has around 700,000 clones, 80% to 90% seen once. The clonotype comes from a woman aged 18-29 years with acute or convalescent COVID-19. V usage is TRBV6-6 and J usage is TRBJ1-4; no clear D. Sequencing input: peripheral blood. In DNA, the CDR3 is TGTGCCAGCAGTTACTCGTCGGGTGAAAAACTGTTTTTT. Translation gives CASSYSSGEKLFF.